The entry below describes one T cell receptor (beta chain). Its antigen is not identified. The CDR3 is 17 residues long. CDR1 and CDR2 (germline): LNHDA, SQIVND (reference sequence). The ends were cut back, 4 bases at V and 1 base at J, with 19 bases in the middle. TCRdb ran MiXCR on the reads and lists one entry per CDR3 protein. Seen here are tens of thousands of distinct CDR3 sequences, less than 25% observed once, and the top ten hold about 2%. The sample is drawn from a study of lung T cells in sarcoidosis with Löfgren's syndrome. Background on the study: Repertoire analyses centered on Löfgren's syndrome patients. Study observations and caveats: Shared TRAV12-1 and TRBV2 CDR3 motifs across Löfgren's syndrome patients reportedly suggested public CD4+ TCRs.

This sequence was found in a human donor with sarcoidosis (Löfgren's syndrome or another form), or a control subject (not recorded which). J is TRBJ1-1 and V is TRBV19; D is perhaps TRBD1 (5 bases). The specimen sequenced was CD4+ T cells from PBMCs. The CDR3 DNA is TGTGCCAGTAGTACCTCACGTGATCCGACAGCGAACACTGAAGCTTTCTTT. It translates to CASSTSRDPTANTEAFF.